The 6 T cell receptor beta chains below all came from one sample that was sequenced in a study of early T cells in non-severe SARS-CoV-2 infection. From the 5' RACE reads, TCRdb called clonotypes with MiXCR, one entry per CDR3 protein. The sample lists 55,000 to 85,000 distinct CDR3 sequences; 12% were seen once. What was sequenced was whole blood. The receptors come from an adult who was a healthcare worker with PCR-confirmed SARS-CoV-2 infection or an uninfected control (not recorded which).

This clonotype showed up many times. This chain uses TRBV11-2 with TRBJ2-3; TRBD2 matches 9 bases. The germline V gene has CDR1 SGHAT and CDR2 FQNNGV. The CDR3 runs to 17 residues. Unmatched junction bases numbered 12, after V lost 4 bases and J lost 4 bases. The CDR3 sequence is CASSSPLEREAPDTQYF. The CDR3 coding sequence is TGTGCCAGCAGCTCGCCCCTGGAGCGGGAGGCCCCAGATACGCAGTATTTT.

In its sample, this clonotype was seen many times. The genes are TRBV12-3 or TRBV12-4 and TRBJ2-5; D unresolved. V gave up 2 bases and J gave up 10 bases, with 8 bases separating them. The CDR3 length is 11 residues. The DNA of the CDR3 is TGTGCCAGCAGTTTATCGACCATCCAGTACTTC. This encodes CASSLSTIQYF.

At least ten counts were recorded for this clonotype. The CDR3 spells CASSSFPGGTDTQYF. CDR3 nucleotide sequence: TGTGCCAGCAGCTCCTTCCCGGGAGGCACAGATACGCAGTATTTT. The chain has TRBV7-3 and TRBJ2-3; the D gene is possibly TRBD2 (6 bases). Per the germline V gene, CDR1 is SGHTA and CDR2 is FQGTGA. This CDR3 comprises 15 residues. Deletions cut 4 bases from V and 1 base from J, with 12 bases between.

The chain joins TRBV29-1 to TRBJ1-4, with a weak D call TRBD1 (6 bases). Germline values: CDR1 SQVTM, CDR2 ANQGSEA. V lost 4 bases and J lost 4, with 10 bases in between. The length of the CDR3 is 13 residues. CDR3 region: CSVVGGLNEKLFF. The DNA for the CDR3 is TGCAGCGTTGTAGGGGGTCTTAATGAAAAACTGTTTTTT.

This clonotype was detected ten times or more. The chain employs TRBV28 and TRBJ2-7; D not resolved. This CDR3 spans 11 amino acids. V lost 6 bases to trimming and J lost 3 bases, with 6 bases between them. Germline lookup yields CDR1 MDHEN and CDR2 SYDVKM. The CDR3 DNA sequence: TGTGCCAGCAGCTTAGGCTACGAGCAGTACTTC. Encoded protein: CASSLGYEQYF.

This clonotype was counted between two and nine times. The rearrangement links TRBV27 to TRBJ2-7; no clear D. Per the germline V gene, CDR1 is MNHEY and CDR2 is SMNVEV (reference sequence). This CDR3 comprises 13 residues. V shed 3 bases and J shed 2 bases, with 8 bases lying between them. The CDR3 loop is CASSFSATYEQYF. CDR3 DNA: TGTGCCAGCAGTTTTAGTGCCACCTACGAGCAGTACTTC.